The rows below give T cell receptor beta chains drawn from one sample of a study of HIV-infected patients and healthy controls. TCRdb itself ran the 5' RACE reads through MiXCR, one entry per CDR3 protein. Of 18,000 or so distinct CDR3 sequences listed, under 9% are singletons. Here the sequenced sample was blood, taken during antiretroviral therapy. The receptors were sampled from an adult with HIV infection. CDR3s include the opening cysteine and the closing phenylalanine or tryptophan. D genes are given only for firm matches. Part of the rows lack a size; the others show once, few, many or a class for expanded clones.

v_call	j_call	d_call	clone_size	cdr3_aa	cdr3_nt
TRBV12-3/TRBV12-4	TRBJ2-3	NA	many	CASRGDSADTQYF	TGTGCCAGCAGGGGGGACTCGGCAGATACGCAGTATTTT
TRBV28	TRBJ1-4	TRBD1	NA	CASSPPGQGVEKLFF	TGTGCCAGCAGTCCCCCGGGACAGGGGGTTGAAAAACTGTTTTTT
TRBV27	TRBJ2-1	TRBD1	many	CASSFFGTDPYNEQFF	TGTGCCAGCAGTTTCTTTGGGACAGACCCCTACAATGAGCAGTTCTTC
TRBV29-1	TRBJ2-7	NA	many	CSVVVPYEQYF	TGCAGCGTTGTAGTCCCCTACGAGCAGTACTTC
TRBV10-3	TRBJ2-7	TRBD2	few	CAISLTGTSGYEQYF	TGTGCCATCAGTCTTACCGGGACTAGCGGCTACGAGCAGTACTTC
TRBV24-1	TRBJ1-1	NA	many	CATSGGTNTEAFF	TGTGCCACCAGTGGAGGAACAAACACTGAAGCTTTCTTT
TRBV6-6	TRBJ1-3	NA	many	CASILGGGRGNTIYF	TGTGCCAGCATCCTGGGGGGAGGAAGAGGAAACACCATATATTTT
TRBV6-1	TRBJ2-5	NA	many	CASSVEFLRTQYF	TGTGCCAGCAGTGTGGAGTTCCTCAGGACCCAGTACTTC
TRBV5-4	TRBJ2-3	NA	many	CASSQRTSTDTQYF	TGTGCCAGCAGCCAACGGACAAGCACAGATACGCAGTATTTT
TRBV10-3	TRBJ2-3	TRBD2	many	CAISETLAGGYSTDTQYF	TGTGCCATCAGTGAGACGCTAGCGGGAGGCTACTCCACAGATACGCAGTATTTT
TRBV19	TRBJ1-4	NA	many	CASSPWTATNEKLFF	TGTGCCAGTAGCCCATGGACAGCAACTAATGAAAAACTGTTTTTT
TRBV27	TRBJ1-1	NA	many	CASRLGHTNTEAFF	TGTGCCAGCAGGCTCGGACATACGAACACTGAAGCTTTCTTT
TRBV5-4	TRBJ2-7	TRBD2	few	CASSRTSGRAYEQYF	TGTGCCAGCAGCCGTACTAGCGGGAGGGCGTACGAGCAGTACTTC
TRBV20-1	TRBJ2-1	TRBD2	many	CSAALAGALGSEQFF	TGCAGTGCTGCCCTAGCGGGAGCCTTGGGGAGTGAGCAGTTCTTC
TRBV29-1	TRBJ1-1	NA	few	CSVEGGTEAFF	TGCAGCGTTGAAGGGGGCACTGAAGCTTTCTTT
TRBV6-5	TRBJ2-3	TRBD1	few	CASSLGQGWTDTQYF	TGTGCCAGCAGTCTTGGACAGGGGTGGACAGATACGCAGTATTTT
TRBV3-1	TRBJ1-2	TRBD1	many	CASSPRQGGYGYTF	TGTGCCAGCAGCCCTAGACAGGGCGGCTATGGCTACACCTTC
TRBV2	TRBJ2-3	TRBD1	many	CASRRQGYTQYF	TGTGCCAGCAGAAGACAGGGATATACGCAGTATTTT
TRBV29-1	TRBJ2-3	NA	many	CSVETDSYTDTQYF	TGCAGCGTTGAAACAGACTCGTACACAGATACGCAGTATTTT
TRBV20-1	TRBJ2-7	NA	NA	CSARGPGQGGYEQYF	TGCAGTGCTAGAGGACCCGGGCAGGGGGGCTACGAGCAGTACTTC
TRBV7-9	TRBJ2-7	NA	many	CASSLGFGASYEQYF	TGTGCCAGCAGCTTAGGATTTGGGGCGTCCTACGAGCAGTACTTC
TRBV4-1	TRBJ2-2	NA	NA	CASSQENRGRAGELFF	TGCGCCAGCAGCCAAGAAAACAGGGGGAGGGCCGGGGAGCTGTTTTTT
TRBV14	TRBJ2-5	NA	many	CASSQDDWTDPQETQYF	TGTGCCAGCAGCCAAGATGATTGGACAGATCCCCAAGAGACCCAGTACTTC
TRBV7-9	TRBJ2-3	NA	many	CASSFGPTTDTQYF	TGTGCCAGCAGCTTCGGTCCTACCACAGATACGCAGTATTTT
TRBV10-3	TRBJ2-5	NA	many	CAISDRETQYF	TGTGCCATCTCAGATCGCGAGACCCAGTACTTC
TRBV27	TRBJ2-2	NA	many	CASSLLENTGELFF	TGTGCCAGCAGTCTACTAGAGAACACCGGGGAGCTGTTTTTT
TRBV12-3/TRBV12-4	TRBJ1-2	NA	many	CASSPADYGYTF	TGTGCCAGCAGTCCCGCCGACTATGGCTACACCTTC
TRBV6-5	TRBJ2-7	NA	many	CASSYWGRSSYEQYF	TGTGCCAGCAGTTACTGGGGACGGAGCTCCTACGAGCAGTACTTC
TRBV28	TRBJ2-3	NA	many	CASSFRDTNTDTQYF	TGTGCCAGCAGTTTCCGGGACACTAACACAGATACGCAGTATTTT
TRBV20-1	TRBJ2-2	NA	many	CSARGPVNTGELFF	TGCAGTGCTAGAGGGCCCGTGAACACCGGGGAGCTGTTTTTT
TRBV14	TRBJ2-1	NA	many	CASSQWTTYNEQFF	TGTGCCAGCAGCCAATGGACTACCTACAATGAGCAGTTCTTC
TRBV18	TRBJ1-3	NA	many	CASSPTSGATGSGNTIYF	TGTGCCAGCTCACCAACTTCTGGCGCGACGGGCTCTGGAAACACCATATATTTT
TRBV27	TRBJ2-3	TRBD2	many	CASSGRASGGSDTQYF	TGTGCCAGCAGTGGGAGAGCTAGCGGGGGGTCAGATACGCAGTATTTT
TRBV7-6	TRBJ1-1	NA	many	CASTPGPLSGAFF	TGTGCCAGCACCCCTGGACCCTTATCTGGAGCTTTCTTT
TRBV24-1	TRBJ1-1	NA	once	CATSSGVNGDTEAFF	TGTGCCACCAGTTCGGGGGTTAATGGGGACACTGAAGCTTTCTTT
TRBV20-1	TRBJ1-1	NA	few	CSEVGESDTEAFF	TGCAGTGAAGTCGGGGAAAGCGACACTGAAGCTTTCTTT
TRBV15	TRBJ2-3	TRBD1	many	CATSRPTPQGARGTDTQYF	TGTGCCACCAGCAGACCCACCCCACAGGGGGCGCGAGGCACAGATACGCAGTATTTT
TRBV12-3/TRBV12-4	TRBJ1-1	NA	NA	CASSLGGITEAFF	TGTGCCAGCAGTTTAGGGGGCATCACTGAAGCTTTCTTT
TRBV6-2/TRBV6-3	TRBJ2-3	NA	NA	CASSYSRRSTDTQYF	TGTGCCAGCAGTTACTCGCGGAGGAGCACAGATACGCAGTATTTT
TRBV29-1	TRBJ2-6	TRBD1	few	CSVEGTGAGANVLTF	TGCAGCGTTGAGGGGACAGGGGCCGGGGCCAACGTCCTGACTTTC
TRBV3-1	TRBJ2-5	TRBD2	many	CASSQAGGQETQYF	TGTGCCAGCAGCCAGGCGGGAGGCCAAGAGACCCAGTACTTC